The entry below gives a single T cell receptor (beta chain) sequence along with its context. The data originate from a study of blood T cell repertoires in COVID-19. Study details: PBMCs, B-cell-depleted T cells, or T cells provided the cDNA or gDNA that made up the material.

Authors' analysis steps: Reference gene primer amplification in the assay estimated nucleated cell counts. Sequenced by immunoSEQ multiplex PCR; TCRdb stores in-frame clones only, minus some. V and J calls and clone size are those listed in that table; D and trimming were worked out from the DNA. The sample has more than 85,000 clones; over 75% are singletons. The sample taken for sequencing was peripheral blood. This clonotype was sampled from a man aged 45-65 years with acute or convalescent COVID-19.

The CDR3 DNA is TGTGCCAGCAGTCCGGGACAGGGGTTCGAGCAGTACTTC. As protein: CASSPGQGFEQYF. The chain joins TRBV2 to TRBJ2-7; 10 bases agree with TRBD1. The J segment lost 6 bases and the V segment lost 5 bases, leaving 4 bases of the junction unmatched. Germline V gives CDR1 SNHLY, CDR2 FYNNEI. This CDR3 is 13 amino acids long.